A single sample is the source of the 29 T cell receptor beta chains below, sequenced in a study of identical twins. TCRdb called the 5' RACE reads again in MiXCR, with one record for every CDR3 protein. Of around 570,000 distinct CDR3 sequences in the sample, 9.5% to 10% were seen once. The data also belong to a second study, concerning yellow fever vaccine responses in identical twins.

The sequenced sample consisted of PBMCs. Source of these receptors: a woman aged 18-29 years in good health.

This clonotype has more than one count but fewer than ten. This chain joins TRBV6-2 or TRBV6-3 and TRBJ2-1, with 8 positions matching TRBD2. The trim removed 6 bases at V and 3 bases at J, leaving 25 bases unmatched. This CDR3 has 21 residues. Germline CDR1 and CDR2: MNHEY and SVGEGT. The CDR3 sequence is CASSNPRWGTSPGGYYNEQFF. CDR3 nucleotides: TGTGCCAGCAGCAACCCAAGGTGGGGGACTAGTCCGGGGGGTTACTACAATGAGCAGTTCTTC.

This clonotype has a count of ten or more. The gene calls are TRBV12-3 or TRBV12-4 and TRBJ2-3, with 7 bases lining up with TRBD1. V was clipped by 2 bases and J by 6 bases; unmatched bases: 8. This CDR3 has 15 residues. Here the CDR3 reads CASSLRGLGSDTQYF. The CDR3 DNA reads TGTGCCAGCAGTTTAAGGGGGCTGGGGAGTGATACGCAGTATTTT.

As DNA, the CDR3 is TGCGCCAGCAGCTTGGCCATATGGGAGGAGTTACAAGAGACCCAGTACTTC. It encodes CASSLAIWEELQETQYF. The rearrangement links TRBV5-1 to TRBJ2-5, with D perhaps TRBD2 (6 bases). Trimming removed 0 bases from V and 2 bases from J, with 17 bases in between. Germline CDR1 is SGHRS and CDR2 is YFSETQ. This CDR3 spans 17 amino acids.

The CDR3 DNA reads TGTGCCAGCAGCTCCTTTCCTAGCGTCTCTGGGGCCAACGTCCTGACTTTC. It encodes CASSSFPSVSGANVLTF. The chain links TRBV5-4 to TRBJ2-6; perhaps TRBD2 as D (6 bases). The ends were cut back, 3 bases at V and 0 bases at J, with 13 bases in the middle. Germline V gene data show CDR1 as SGHNT and CDR2 as YYREEE (reference sequence). CDR3 length equals 17 residues.

The rearrangement links TRBV7-8 to TRBJ2-7; D is possibly TRBD1 or TRBD2 (5 bases each). V was shortened by 4 bases and J by 2 bases, with 24 bases between the two germline ends. This CDR3 has 18 residues. The germline gives CDR1 SGHVS, CDR2 FQNEAQ. Written as DNA, the CDR3 is TGTGCCAGCAGCTCTCCTGCCAGCTACGGGACGGGTACCTACGAGCAGTACTTC. Its translation: CASSSPASYGTGTYEQYF.

This rearrangement joins TRBV29-1 to TRBJ2-7; D possibly corresponds to TRBD2 (5 bases). The CDR3 runs to 14 residues. V lost 0 bases, J lost 0 bases, and 9 bases lay in between. The germline gives CDR1 SQVTM, CDR2 ANQGSEA. The CDR3 protein is CSVEDEGISYEQYF. The DNA for the CDR3 is TGCAGCGTTGAAGATGAGGGAATCTCCTACGAGCAGTACTTC.

This chain connects TRBV6-2 or TRBV6-3 to TRBJ2-2; D is uncertain. CDR1 MNHEY and CDR2 SVGEGT come from the germline V gene. V was clipped by 4 bases and J by 4 bases, with 7 bases between them. The CDR3 is 13 residues long. CDR3 loop: CASSSSLTGELFF. The CDR3 DNA is TGTGCCAGCAGTTCCAGTCTCACCGGGGAGCTGTTTTTT.

The rearrangement links TRBV11-2 to TRBJ2-2; 9 nucleotides line up with TRBD2. The V gene end was trimmed by 4 bases and the J gene end by 4 bases; junction bases not matched to a gene: 10. The CDR3 contains 17 residues. In germline, CDR1 is SGHAT, CDR2 FQNNGV. CDR3 DNA sequence: TGTGCCAGCAGCTCATTTAGCGGGAGAGAGGGCACCGGGGAGCTGTTTTTT. Amino acids: CASSSFSGREGTGELFF.

This clonotype has only a few counts. This rearrangement joins TRBV15 to TRBJ2-7; unclear D gene. Germline V gene sequence: CDR1 LNHNV, CDR2 YYDKDF (reference sequence). The CDR3 covers 15 residues. V was cut by 0 bases and J by 5 bases, with 14 bases left in between. The CDR3 reads CATSRETPGPNEQYF. CDR3 DNA sequence: TGTGCCACCAGCAGAGAGACGCCGGGTCCCAACGAGCAGTACTTC.

The V gene is TRBV27, the J gene TRBJ2-7, with D uncertain. The CDR3 runs to 13 residues. Germline V gives CDR1 MNHEY, CDR2 SMNVEV (reference sequence). V was shortened by 0 bases and J by 7 bases, with 10 bases between the two germline ends. The DNA for the CDR3 is TGTGCCAGCAGTTTATCTGGCAGTCATGAGCAGTACTTC. Protein product: CASSLSGSHEQYF.

This clonotype has at least ten counts. The chain couples TRBV28 to TRBJ2-1, with D unresolved. The CDR3 spans 13 residues. Germline lookup yields CDR1 MDHEN and CDR2 SYDVKM. Trimming took off 1 base at V and 6 bases at J, with 7 bases between the two ends. The CDR3 region is CASSLYRINEQFF. The CDR3 nucleotides read TGTGCCAGCAGTTTATATCGAATCAATGAGCAGTTCTTC.

This clonotype occurred many times. CDR3 residues: CASKSLAGGRVNEQFF. In DNA, the CDR3 is TGTGCCAGCAAAAGTTTAGCGGGGGGAAGGGTCAATGAGCAGTTCTTC. The chain links TRBV12-3 or TRBV12-4 to TRBJ2-1, with 10 bases identical to TRBD2. The junction had 12 bases not matched to a gene; V was cut back by 7 bases and J by 6 bases. The CDR3 runs to 16 residues.

The table lists this clonotype with a few counts. The chain links TRBV15 to TRBJ2-5; D perhaps matches TRBD2 (7 bases). V was clipped by 1 base and J by 4 bases, with 16 bases between them. CDR3 size: 16 residues. Germline loops: CDR1 LNHNV, CDR2 YYDKDF (reference sequence). CDR3 DNA sequence: TGTGCCACCAGCAGAGGGGGGCGGGAGTCGGGAGAGACCCAGTACTTC. It codes for CATSRGGRESGETQYF. The whole variable domain, remainder taken from reference TRBV15 and TRBJ2-5, is DAMVIQNPRYQVTQFGKPVTLSCSQTLNHNVMYWYQQKSSQAPKLLFHYYDKDFNNEADTPDNFQSRRPNTSFCFLDIRSPGLGDTAMYLCATSRGGRESGETQYFGPGTRLLVL.

In this sample, this clonotype turned up many times. V gene TRBV6-5 combines with J gene TRBJ1-4; D may be TRBD1 (5 bases). The CDR3 consists of 17 residues. Trimming stripped 0 bases from V and 7 bases from J, with 18 bases between. CDR1 MNHEY and CDR2 SVGAGI come from the germline V gene. CDR3 in amino acids: CASSYSRPALGGEKLFF. The CDR3 DNA follows: TGTGCCAGCAGTTACTCACGCCCGGCCCTGGGGGGTGAAAAACTGTTTTTT.

The chain uses TRBV7-2 and TRBJ1-1; D is unresolved. The CDR3 is made up of 13 amino acids. The V end lost 1 base, the J end lost 8 bases, and 11 bases lay between the germline ends. The V gene's germline CDR1 is SGHTA and CDR2 FQGNSA. Here the CDR3 DNA reads TGTGCCAGCAGCTTAGGCCGTTTAGGAGAAGCTTTCTTT. Its translation is CASSLGRLGEAFF. The full variable domain, with the rest looked up from reference TRBV7-2 and TRBJ1-1, is GAGVSQSPSNKVTEKGKDVELRCDPISGHTALYWYRQSLGQGLEFLIYFQGNSAPDKSGLPSDRFSAERTGGSVSTLTIQRTQQEDSAVYLCASSLGRLGEAFFGQGTRLTVV.

This clonotype was picked up many times. The chain uses TRBV2 and TRBJ2-1; D not resolved. Trimming took 7 bases from V and 8 from J, leaving 15 bases between them. Germline V lookup: CDR1 SNHLY, CDR2 FYNNEI. CDR3 length: 13 amino acids. The CDR3 coding sequence is TGTGCCAGCATCGGGCCCCCTCGGTATGAGCAGTTCTTC. Protein product: CASIGPPRYEQFF.

This clonotype was picked up a small number of times. J is TRBJ2-1 and V is TRBV20-1; 11 bases fit TRBD2. CDR3 length equals 15 residues. Trimming took 5 bases from V and 3 from J; bases not matched to a gene: 6. Germline loops: CDR1 DFQATT, CDR2 SNEGSKA (reference sequence). The CDR3 DNA reads TGCAGTGCTCCTAATAGCGGGAGGGTCTACAATGAGCAGTTCTTC. It encodes CSAPNSGRVYNEQFF.

The chain has TRBV7-2 and TRBJ1-5; D might be TRBD1 (6 bases). The CDR3 covers 15 residues. Germline lookup yields CDR1 SGHTA and CDR2 FQGNSA. The V end was cut by 5 bases, the J end by 7 bases, with 18 bases between. CDR3 protein: CASSEQQGINQPQHF. CDR3 DNA sequence: TGTGCCAGCAGCGAACAACAGGGAATCAACCAGCCCCAGCATTTT. Full variable domain (outside the CDR3, taken from reference TRBV7-2 and TRBJ1-5): GAGVSQSPSNKVTEKGKDVELRCDPISGHTALYWYRQSLGQGLEFLIYFQGNSAPDKSGLPSDRFSAERTGGSVSTLTIQRTQQEDSAVYLCASSEQQGINQPQHFGDGTRLSIL.

This clonotype was observed a few times. The V gene is TRBV4-2, the J gene TRBJ2-5, with no clear D. Germline values: CDR1 LGHNA, CDR2 YNFKEQ. Trimming removed 4 bases from V and 1 base from J, with 13 bases in between. The length of the CDR3 is 15 residues. The CDR3 protein is CASSPSPESQETQYF. The CDR3 bases are TGTGCCAGCAGCCCCTCCCCGGAGTCCCAAGAGACCCAGTACTTC.

Ten or more counts support this clonotype. The V and J genes are TRBV29-1 and TRBJ2-7; D possibly corresponds to TRBD2 (6 bases). The CDR3 has 12 amino acids. Germline CDR1 SQVTM, CDR2 ANQGSEA. V lost 5 bases to trimming and J lost 1 base, with 9 bases between them. This CDR3 reads CSVIGGSYEQYF. CDR3 bases: TGCAGCGTTATTGGAGGGTCCTACGAGCAGTACTTC.

Only a few counts were recorded for this clonotype. This chain joins TRBV10-3 and TRBJ2-7, with D possibly TRBD2 on 5 matching bases. CDR3 length: 12 residues. CDR1 and CDR2 from the germline V gene are ENHRY and SYGVKD. V was pared by 3 bases and J by 3 bases, with 6 bases between. The CDR3 spells CAISDEGYEQYF. The CDR3 DNA sequence: TGTGCCATCAGTGACGAGGGCTACGAGCAGTACTTC.

V and J are TRBV10-3 and TRBJ2-3; D call uncertain. Germline V gives CDR1 ENHRY, CDR2 SYGVKD. The CDR3 loop spans 14 amino acids. The V end lost 4 bases, the J end lost 2 bases, and 10 bases lay between the germline ends. CDR3 nucleotides: TGTGCCATCAGTGGTTCTTCCGACACAGATACGCAGTATTTT. It codes for CAISGSSDTDTQYF.

The J gene is TRBJ2-7, the V gene TRBV20-1, with 9 bases that match TRBD2. From germline, CDR1 is DFQATT and CDR2 SNEGSKA (reference sequence). Unmatched junction bases numbered 12, after V lost 6 bases and J lost 6 bases. There are 14 residues in the CDR3. The CDR3 protein is CSAPIQAGGTEQYF. The CDR3 DNA reads TGCAGTGCCCCGATCCAAGCGGGAGGCACCGAGCAGTACTTC.

This clonotype turned up a few times. The J gene is TRBJ1-2, the V gene TRBV13, with 8 bases identical to TRBD1. Germline assignment: CDR1 PRHDT and CDR2 FYEKMQ (reference sequence). This CDR3 has 16 residues. J was trimmed by 6 bases and V by 5 bases; bases with no gene match: 14. CDR3 residues: CASSVKNRGSGNGYTF. The DNA of the CDR3 is TGTGCCAGCAGCGTAAAAAACAGGGGGAGCGGGAATGGCTACACCTTC. Based on the CDR3 plus reference TRBV13 and TRBJ1-2, the full variable domain is AAGVIQSPRHLIKEKRETATLKCYPIPRHDTVYWYQQGPGQDPQFLISFYEKMQSDKGSIPDRFSAQQFSDYHSELNMSSLELGDSALYFCASSVKNRGSGNGYTFGSGTRLTVV.

This clonotype was seen a handful of times. This sequence joins TRBV24-1 and TRBJ2-3; TRBD1 is a possible D gene (6 bases). Per germline, CDR1 KGHDR and CDR2 SFDVKD. V was trimmed by 4 bases and J by 4 bases, leaving 14 bases between them. The CDR3 loop spans 15 amino acids. This CDR3 reads CATSDSQGAADTQYF. CDR3 bases: TGTGCCACCAGTGACTCACAGGGAGCTGCAGATACGCAGTATTTT.

This clonotype was seen a few times. V usage is TRBV5-1 and J usage is TRBJ2-1; D is ambiguous. There are 15 residues in the CDR3. V was pared by 4 bases and J by 4 bases, with 15 bases between. CDR1 is SGHRS, CDR2 YFSETQ, per germline. CDR3 DNA sequence: TGCGCCAGCAGCACGGAAGGGAACTTTTACAATGAGCAGTTCTTC. Translating it yields CASSTEGNFYNEQFF. Full variable domain (remainder filled in from reference TRBV5-1 and TRBJ2-1): KAGVTQTPRYLIKTRGQQVTLSCSPISGHRSVSWYQQTPGQGLQFLFEYFSETQRNKGNFPGRFSGRQFSNSRSEMNVSTLELGDSALYLCASSTEGNFYNEQFFGPGTRLTVL.

This clonotype was found a few times. The gene calls are TRBV2 and TRBJ2-2; no clear D. The CDR3 is 16 amino acids. CDR1 SNHLY and CDR2 FYNNEI come from the germline V gene. Deletions cut 3 bases from V and 1 base from J, with 12 bases between. CDR3 protein: CASSDWPALNTGELFF. The CDR3 bases are TGTGCCAGCAGTGATTGGCCAGCATTGAACACCGGGGAGCTGTTTTTT.

This clonotype was detected ten times or more. The chain couples TRBV5-5 to TRBJ2-3, with 10 nucleotides matching TRBD1. CDR3 length: 17 amino acids. CDR1 and CDR2 from the germline V gene are SGHKS and YYEKEE (reference sequence). The V gene end was trimmed by 0 bases and the J gene end by 0 bases; junction bases not matched to a gene: 4. The CDR3 sequence is CASSLDGQGGSTDTQYF. CDR3 nucleotide sequence: TGTGCCAGCAGCTTGGACGGACAGGGGGGCAGCACAGATACGCAGTATTTT.

The chain couples TRBV24-1 to TRBJ2-1; D gene unclear. The V end was cut by 7 bases, the J end by 10 bases, with 16 bases between. CDR1 and CDR2 from the germline V gene are KGHDR and SFDVKD. There are 13 residues in the CDR3. CDR3 region: CATSKDSRREQFF. CDR3 nucleotide sequence: TGTGCCACCAGCAAGGATTCCCGGAGAGAGCAGTTCTTC.